This T cell receptor beta chain originates from a study of blood T cells in healthy people across ages. The CDR3 totals 14 residues. Germline assignment: CDR1 MNHNY and CDR2 SVGAGI (reference sequence). Trimming took off 5 bases at V and 5 bases at J, with 16 bases between the two ends. With a J-beta primer mix and a sample-barcoded 5' primer, a second PCR ran about 6 to 11 cycles. From the 5' RACE reads, TCRdb called clonotypes with MiXCR, one entry per CDR3 protein. The table includes approximately 810,000 distinct CDR3 sequences, around 28% detected once. This clonotype was seen a few times. Every donor provided ten milliliters of peripheral blood. Total RNA was extracted at no less than 6 micrograms per sample.

The rearrangement uses TRBV6-6 and TRBJ2-7; TRBD1 or TRBD2 may be the D gene (5 bases each). The sequence derives from an elderly woman in good health. The sequencing input was blood. The CDR3 region is CASSSPGPGNEQYF. The CDR3 bases are TGTGCCAGCAGTAGCCCGGGACCGGGCAACGAGCAGTACTTC.